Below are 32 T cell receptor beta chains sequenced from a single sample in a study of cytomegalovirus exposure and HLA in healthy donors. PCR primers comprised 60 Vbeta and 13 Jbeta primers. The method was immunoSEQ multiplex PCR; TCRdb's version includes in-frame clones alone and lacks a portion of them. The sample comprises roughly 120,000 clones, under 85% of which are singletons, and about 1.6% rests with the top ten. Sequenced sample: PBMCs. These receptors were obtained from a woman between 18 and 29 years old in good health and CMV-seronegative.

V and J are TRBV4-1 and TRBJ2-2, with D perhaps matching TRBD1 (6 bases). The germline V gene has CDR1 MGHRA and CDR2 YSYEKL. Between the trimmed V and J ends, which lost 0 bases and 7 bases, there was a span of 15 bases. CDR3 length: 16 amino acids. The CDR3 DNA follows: TGCGCCAGCAGCCAAGAAGCGGCAGGGGTCATCGGGGAGCTGTTTTTT. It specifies CASSQEAAGVIGELFF.

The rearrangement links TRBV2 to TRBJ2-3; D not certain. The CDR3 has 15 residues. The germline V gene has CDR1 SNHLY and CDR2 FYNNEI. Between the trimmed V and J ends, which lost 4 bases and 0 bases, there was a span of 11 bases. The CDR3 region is CASSGLSHSTDTQYF. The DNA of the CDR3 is TGTGCCAGCAGTGGGCTCTCCCATAGCACAGATACGCAGTATTTT.

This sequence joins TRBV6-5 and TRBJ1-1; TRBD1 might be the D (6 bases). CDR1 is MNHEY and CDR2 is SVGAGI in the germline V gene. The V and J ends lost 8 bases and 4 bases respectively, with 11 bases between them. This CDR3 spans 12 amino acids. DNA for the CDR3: TGTGCCAGCGGGGTCAGGGGCACTGAAGCTTTCTTT. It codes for CASGVRGTEAFF.

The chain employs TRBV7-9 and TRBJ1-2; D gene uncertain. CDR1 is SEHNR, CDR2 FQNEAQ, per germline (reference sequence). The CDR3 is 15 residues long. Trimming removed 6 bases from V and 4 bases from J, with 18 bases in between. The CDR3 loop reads CASSLNPPVGYGYTF. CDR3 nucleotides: TGTGCCAGCAGTCTTAACCCCCCCGTCGGCTATGGCTACACCTTC. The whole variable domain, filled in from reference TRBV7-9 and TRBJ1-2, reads DTGVSQNPRHKITKRGQNVTFRCDPISEHNRLYWYRQTLGQGPEFLTYFQNEAQLEKSRLLSDRFSAERPKGSFSTLEIQRTEQGDSAMYLCASSLNPPVGYGYTFGSGTRLTVV.

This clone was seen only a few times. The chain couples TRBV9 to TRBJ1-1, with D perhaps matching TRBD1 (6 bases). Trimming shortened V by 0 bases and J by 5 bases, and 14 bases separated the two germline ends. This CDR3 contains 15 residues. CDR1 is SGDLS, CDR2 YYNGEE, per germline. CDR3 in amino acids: CASSVATQGKTEAFF. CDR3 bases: TGTGCCAGCAGCGTAGCTACGCAGGGGAAGACTGAAGCTTTCTTT.

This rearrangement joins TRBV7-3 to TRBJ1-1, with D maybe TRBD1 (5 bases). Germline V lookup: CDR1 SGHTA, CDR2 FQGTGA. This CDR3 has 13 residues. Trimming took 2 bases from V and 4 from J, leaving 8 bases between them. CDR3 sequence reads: CASSLDSRTEAFF. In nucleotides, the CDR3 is TGTGCCAGCAGCTTAGACAGTCGCACTGAAGCTTTCTTT.

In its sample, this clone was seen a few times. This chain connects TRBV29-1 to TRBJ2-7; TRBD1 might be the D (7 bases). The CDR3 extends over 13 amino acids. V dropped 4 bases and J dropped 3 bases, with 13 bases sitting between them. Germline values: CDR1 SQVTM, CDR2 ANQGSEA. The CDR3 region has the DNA TGCAGCGTTGTAGACAGGGAGGACTACGAGCAGTACTTC. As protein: CSVVDREDYEQYF.

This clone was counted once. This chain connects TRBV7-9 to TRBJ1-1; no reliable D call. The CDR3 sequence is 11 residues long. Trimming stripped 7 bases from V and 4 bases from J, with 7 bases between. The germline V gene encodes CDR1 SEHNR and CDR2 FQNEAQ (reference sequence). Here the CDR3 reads CASTSGTEAFF. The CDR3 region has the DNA TGTGCCAGCACTTCGGGCACTGAAGCTTTCTTT.

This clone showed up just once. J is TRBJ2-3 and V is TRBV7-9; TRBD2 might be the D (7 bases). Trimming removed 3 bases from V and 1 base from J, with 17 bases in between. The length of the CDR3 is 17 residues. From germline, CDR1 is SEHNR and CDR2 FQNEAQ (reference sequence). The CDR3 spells CASSLRGGRVGTDTQYF. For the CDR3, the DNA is TGTGCCAGCAGCTTGAGGGGGGGAAGGGTCGGCACAGATACGCAGTATTTT.

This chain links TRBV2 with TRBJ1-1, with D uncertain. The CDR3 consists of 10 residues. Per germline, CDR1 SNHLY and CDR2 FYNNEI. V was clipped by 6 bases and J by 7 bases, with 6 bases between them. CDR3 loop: CASRGSEAFF. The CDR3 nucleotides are TGTGCCAGCAGGGGGAGTGAAGCTTTCTTT.

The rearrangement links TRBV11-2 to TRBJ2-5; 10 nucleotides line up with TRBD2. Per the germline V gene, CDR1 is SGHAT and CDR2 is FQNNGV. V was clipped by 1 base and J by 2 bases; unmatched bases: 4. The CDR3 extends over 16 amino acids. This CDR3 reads CASSLASSGGQETQYF. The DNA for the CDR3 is TGTGCCAGCAGCTTAGCTTCTAGCGGGGGACAAGAGACCCAGTACTTC. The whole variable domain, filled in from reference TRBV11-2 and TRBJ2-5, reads EAGVAQSPRYKIIEKRQSVAFWCNPISGHATLYWYQQILGQGPKLLIQFQNNGVVDDSQLPKDRFSAERLKGVDSTLKIQPAKLEDSAVYLCASSLASSGGQETQYFGPGTRLLVL.

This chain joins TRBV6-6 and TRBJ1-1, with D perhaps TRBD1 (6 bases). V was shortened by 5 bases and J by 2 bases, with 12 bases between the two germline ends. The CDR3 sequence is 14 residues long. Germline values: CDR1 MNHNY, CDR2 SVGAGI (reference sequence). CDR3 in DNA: TGTGCCAGCAGTAGGGGAGGGGGAAACACTGAAGCTTTCTTT. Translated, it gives CASSRGGGNTEAFF.

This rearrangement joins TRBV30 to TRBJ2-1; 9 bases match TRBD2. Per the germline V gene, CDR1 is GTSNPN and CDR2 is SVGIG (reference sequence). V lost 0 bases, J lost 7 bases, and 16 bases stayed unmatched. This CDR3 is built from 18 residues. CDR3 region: CAWSVVAGGSMGRNEQFF. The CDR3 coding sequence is TGTGCCTGGAGTGTAGTGGCGGGGGGGTCTATGGGGAGGAATGAGCAGTTCTTC.

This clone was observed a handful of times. Written as DNA, the CDR3 is TGTGCCACCAGCAGGGACCTCCAACCGGGACAGGGGTTGAATTCACCCCTCCACTTT. Translation gives CATSRDLQPGQGLNSPLHF. The chain links TRBV15 to TRBJ1-6; 10 bases fit TRBD1. This CDR3 has 19 amino acids. The junction had 15 bases not matched to a gene; V was cut back by 3 bases and J by 7 bases. Germline CDR1 and CDR2: LNHNV and YYDKDF (reference sequence). The full variable domain, its missing parts supplied by reference TRBV15 and TRBJ1-6, is DAMVIQNPRYQVTQFGKPVTLSCSQTLNHNVMYWYQQKSSQAPKLLFHYYDKDFNNEADTPDNFQSRRPNTSFCFLDIRSPGLGDTAMYLCATSRDLQPGQGLNSPLHFGNGTRLTVT.

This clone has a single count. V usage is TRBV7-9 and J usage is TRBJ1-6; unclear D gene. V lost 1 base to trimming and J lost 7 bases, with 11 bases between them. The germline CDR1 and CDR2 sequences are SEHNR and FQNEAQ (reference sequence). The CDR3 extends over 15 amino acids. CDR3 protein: CASSLEAGGNSPLHF. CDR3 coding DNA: TGTGCCAGCAGCTTAGAGGCAGGTGGGAATTCACCCCTCCACTTT.

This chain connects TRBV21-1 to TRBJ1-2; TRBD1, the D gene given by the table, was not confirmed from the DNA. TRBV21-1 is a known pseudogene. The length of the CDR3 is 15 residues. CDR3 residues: CASRTTDIANYGYTF. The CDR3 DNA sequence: TGTGCCAGCAGGACCACAGACATAGCTAACTATGGCTACACCTTC.

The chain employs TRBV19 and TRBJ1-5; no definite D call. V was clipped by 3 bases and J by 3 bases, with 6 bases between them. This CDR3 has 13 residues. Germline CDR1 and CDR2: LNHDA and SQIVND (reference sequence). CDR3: CASSISVNQPQHF. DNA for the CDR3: TGTGCCAGTAGTATTTCAGTCAATCAGCCCCAGCATTTT.

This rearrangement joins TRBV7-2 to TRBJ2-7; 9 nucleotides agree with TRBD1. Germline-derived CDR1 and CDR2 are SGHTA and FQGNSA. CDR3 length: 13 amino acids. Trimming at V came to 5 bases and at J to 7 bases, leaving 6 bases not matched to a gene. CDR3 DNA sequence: TGTGCCAGCAGCCGGGACAGGGTAAGGGAGCAGTACTTC. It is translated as CASSRDRVREQYF.

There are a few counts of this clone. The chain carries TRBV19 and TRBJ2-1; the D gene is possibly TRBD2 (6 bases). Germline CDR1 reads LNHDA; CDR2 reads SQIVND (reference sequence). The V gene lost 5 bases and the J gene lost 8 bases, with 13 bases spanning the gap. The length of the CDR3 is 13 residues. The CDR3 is CASSDGGEDEQFF. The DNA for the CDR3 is TGTGCCAGTAGTGACGGAGGGGAGGATGAGCAGTTCTTC.

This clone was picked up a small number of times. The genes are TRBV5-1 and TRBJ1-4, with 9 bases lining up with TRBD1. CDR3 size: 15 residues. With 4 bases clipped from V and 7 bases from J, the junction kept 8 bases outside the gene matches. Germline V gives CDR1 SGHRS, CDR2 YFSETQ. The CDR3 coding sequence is TGCGCCAGCAGCCTAACAGGGGGCAAACTTGAAAAACTGTTTTTT. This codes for CASSLTGGKLEKLFF.

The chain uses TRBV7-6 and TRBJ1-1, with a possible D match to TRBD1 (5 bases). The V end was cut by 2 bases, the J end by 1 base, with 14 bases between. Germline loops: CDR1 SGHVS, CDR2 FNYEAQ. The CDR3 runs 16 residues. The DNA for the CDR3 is TGTGCCAGCAGCTTAATGCCCGGTCAGGGGAACACTGAAGCTTTCTTT. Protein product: CASSLMPGQGNTEAFF.

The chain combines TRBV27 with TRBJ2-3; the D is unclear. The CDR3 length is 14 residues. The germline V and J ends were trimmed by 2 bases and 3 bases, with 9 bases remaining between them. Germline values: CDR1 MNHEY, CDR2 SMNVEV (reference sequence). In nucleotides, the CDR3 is TGTGCCAGCAGTTTAGGATGGGCTACAGATACGCAGTATTTT. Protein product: CASSLGWATDTQYF.

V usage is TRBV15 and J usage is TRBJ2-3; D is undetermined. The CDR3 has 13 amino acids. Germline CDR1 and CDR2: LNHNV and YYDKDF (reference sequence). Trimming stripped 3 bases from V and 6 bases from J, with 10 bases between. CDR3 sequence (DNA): TGTGCCACCAGCAGGGAGCCTGGGGATACGCAGTATTTT. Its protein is CATSREPGDTQYF.

CDR3 loop: CASSFQGAPYEQYF. In nucleotides, the CDR3 is TGTGCCAGCAGTTTTCAGGGGGCCCCTTACGAGCAGTACTTC. This chain uses TRBV28 with TRBJ2-7, with 8 positions matching TRBD1. Germline assignment: CDR1 MDHEN and CDR2 SYDVKM. The junction had 5 bases not matched to a gene; V was cut back by 3 bases and J by 4 bases. This CDR3 spans 14 amino acids. The variable domain in full, completed from reference TRBV28 and TRBJ2-7, reads DVKVTQSSRYLVKRTGEKVFLECVQDMDHENMFWYRQDPGLGLRLIYFSYDVKMKEKGDIPEGYSVSREKKERFSLILESASTNQTSMYLCASSFQGAPYEQYFGPGTRLTVT.

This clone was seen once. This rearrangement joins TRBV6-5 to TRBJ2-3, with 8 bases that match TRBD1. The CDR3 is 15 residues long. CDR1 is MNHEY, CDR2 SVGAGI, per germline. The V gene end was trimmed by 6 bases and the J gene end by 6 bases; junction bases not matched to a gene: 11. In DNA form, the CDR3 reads TGTGCCAGCAGCTCCATTGGACAGGGCTGGGATACGCAGTATTTT. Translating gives CASSSIGQGWDTQYF.

The CDR3 DNA follows: TGTGCCATCAGTGGGACTAGCGGGGGTTACGAGCAGTACTTC. The encoded protein is CAISGTSGGYEQYF. The genes are TRBV10-3 and TRBJ2-7; 13 bases line up with TRBD2. V shed 4 bases, J shed 4 bases, and the junction held 1 base outside the gene matches. Germline V CDR1 and CDR2: ENHRY, SYGVKD. CDR3 size: 14 residues.

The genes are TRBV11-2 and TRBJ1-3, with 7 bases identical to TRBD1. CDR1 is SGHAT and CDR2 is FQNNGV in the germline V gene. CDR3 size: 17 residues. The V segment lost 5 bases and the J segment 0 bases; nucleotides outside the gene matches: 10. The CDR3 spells CASSPRQGFSSGNTIYF. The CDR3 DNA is TGTGCCAGCAGCCCCCGACAGGGATTTAGCTCTGGAAACACCATATATTTT.

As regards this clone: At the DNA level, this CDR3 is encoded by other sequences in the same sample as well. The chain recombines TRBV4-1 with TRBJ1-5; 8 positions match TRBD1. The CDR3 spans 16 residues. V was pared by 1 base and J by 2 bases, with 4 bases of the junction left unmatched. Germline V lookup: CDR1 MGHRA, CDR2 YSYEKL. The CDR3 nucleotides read TGCGCCAGCAGCCAAGCCGGGACAGGAGGCAATCAGCCCCAGCATTTT. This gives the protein CASSQAGTGGNQPQHF.

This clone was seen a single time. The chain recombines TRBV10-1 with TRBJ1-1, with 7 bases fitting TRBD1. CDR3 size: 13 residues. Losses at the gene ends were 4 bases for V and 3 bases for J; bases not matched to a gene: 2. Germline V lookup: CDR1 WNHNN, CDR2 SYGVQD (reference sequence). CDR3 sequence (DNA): TGCGCCAGCAGTGCGGGACAGTACACTGAAGCTTTCTTT. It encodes CASSAGQYTEAFF.

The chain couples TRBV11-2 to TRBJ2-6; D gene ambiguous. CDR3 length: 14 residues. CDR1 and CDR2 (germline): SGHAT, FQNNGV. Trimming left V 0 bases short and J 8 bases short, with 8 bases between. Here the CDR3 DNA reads TGTGCCAGCAGCTTAGAGACTGTAACCAACGTCCTGACTTTC. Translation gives CASSLETVTNVLTF.

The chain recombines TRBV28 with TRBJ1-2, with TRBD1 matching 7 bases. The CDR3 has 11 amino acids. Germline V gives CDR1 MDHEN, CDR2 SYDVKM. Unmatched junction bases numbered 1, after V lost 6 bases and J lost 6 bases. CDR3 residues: CASRGGDGYTF. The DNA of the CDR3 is TGTGCCAGCAGAGGGGGCGATGGCTACACCTTC.

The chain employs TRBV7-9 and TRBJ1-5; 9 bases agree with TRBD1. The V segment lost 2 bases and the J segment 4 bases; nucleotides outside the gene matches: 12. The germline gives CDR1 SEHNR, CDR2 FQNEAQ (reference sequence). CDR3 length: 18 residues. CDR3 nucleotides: TGTGCCAGCAGCTTATCGAAGACAGGGGGGGCCTTTAATCAGCCCCAGCATTTT. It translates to CASSLSKTGGAFNQPQHF.